This entry lists 29 T cell receptor beta chains sequenced from one sample in a study of blood T cell repertoires in COVID-19. Some clones are missing from TCRdb's copy, which holds only in-frame ones; the method was immunoSEQ multiplex PCR. In the table there are approximately 120,000 clones, 70% to 85% of which are singletons. Sequenced: peripheral blood. The receptors here all came from a woman aged 80 or older with active or convalescent COVID-19.

The chain uses TRBV27 and TRBJ1-5, with no clear D. From germline, CDR1 is MNHEY and CDR2 SMNVEV (reference sequence). V was clipped by 4 bases and J by 7 bases, with 8 bases between them. CDR3 length: 12 residues. The CDR3 DNA is TGTGCCAGCAGTTCGACGGGACAGCCCCAGCATTTT. Encoded protein: CASSSTGQPQHF.

The rearrangement joins TRBV28 to TRBJ2-2; TRBD2 agrees at 10 bases. In germline, CDR1 is MDHEN, CDR2 SYDVKM. Losses at the gene ends were 5 bases for V and 3 bases for J; bases not matched to a gene: 6. The CDR3 is made up of 16 amino acids. The CDR3 is CASSVTSGIYTGELFF. DNA for the CDR3: TGTGCCAGCAGTGTCACTAGCGGGATTTACACCGGGGAGCTGTTTTTT.

This chain links TRBV7-9 with TRBJ2-7; 9 bases fit TRBD1. After removal of 5 bases from V and 5 bases from J, the junction contained 1 base not matched to a gene. Per the germline V gene, CDR1 is SEHNR and CDR2 is FQNEAQ (reference sequence). The CDR3 spans 12 residues. CDR3: CASSRQGDEQYF. As DNA, the CDR3 is TGTGCCAGCAGCCGACAGGGGGACGAGCAGTACTTC.

The genes are TRBV7-3 and TRBJ2-3; D ambiguous. Germline V CDR1 and CDR2: SGHTA, FQGTGA. The CDR3 loop spans 13 amino acids. V gave up 3 bases and J gave up 3 bases, with 7 bases separating them. DNA for the CDR3: TGTGCCAGCAGCTTTGACTGGACAGATACGCAGTATTTT. Protein: CASSFDWTDTQYF.

The chain uses TRBV24-1 and TRBJ1-2; D uncertain. Germline lookup yields CDR1 KGHDR and CDR2 SFDVKD. V was pared by 0 bases and J by 7 bases, with 5 bases between. The CDR3 spans 12 residues. The CDR3 loop is CATSDLLAGYTF. In DNA, the CDR3 is TGTGCCACCAGTGATTTGTTGGCTGGCTACACCTTC.

This rearrangement joins TRBV30 to TRBJ1-5, with D tentatively TRBD1 (5 bases). CDR3 length equals 15 residues. The V end lost 0 bases, the J end lost 4 bases, and 13 bases lay between the germline ends. Germline lookup yields CDR1 GTSNPN and CDR2 SVGIG (reference sequence). CDR3 sequence: CAWSVKGHLNQPQHF. The CDR3 DNA is TGTGCCTGGAGTGTTAAAGGACATTTAAATCAGCCCCAGCATTTT. The variable domain in full, with the rest retrieved from reference TRBV30 and TRBJ1-5, is SQTIHQWPATLVQPVGSPLSLECTVEGTSNPNLYWYRQAAGRGLQLLFYSVGIGQISSEVPQNLSASRPQDRQFILSSKKLLLSDSGFYLCAWSVKGHLNQPQHFGDGTRLSIL.

This chain links TRBV7-3 with TRBJ1-5; D uncertain. With 4 bases removed from V and 5 bases from J, the gap between germline ends came to 9 bases. Germline CDR1 SGHTA, CDR2 FQGTGA. The CDR3 runs to 13 residues. This CDR3 reads CASSSRGDQPQHF. The DNA for the CDR3 is TGTGCCAGCAGCTCAAGAGGCGATCAGCCCCAGCATTTT.

A single count supports this clone. Here the CDR3 DNA reads TGCGCCAGCAGCTTGAGTCAGGCGAACTACGAGCAGTACTTC. It encodes CASSLSQANYEQYF. The chain combines TRBV5-1 with TRBJ2-7; D is unclear. This CDR3 is built from 14 residues. Trimming left V 1 base short and J 3 bases short, with 11 bases between. The germline V gene has CDR1 SGHRS and CDR2 YFSETQ. The whole variable domain, filled in from reference TRBV5-1 and TRBJ2-7, reads KAGVTQTPRYLIKTRGQQVTLSCSPISGHRSVSWYQQTPGQGLQFLFEYFSETQRNKGNFPGRFSGRQFSNSRSEMNVSTLELGDSALYLCASSLSQANYEQYFGPGTRLTVT.

The rearrangement links TRBV19 to TRBJ1-5, with D perhaps TRBD1 (6 bases). Germline V gives CDR1 LNHDA, CDR2 SQIVND (reference sequence). This CDR3 contains 12 residues. V lost 4 bases and J lost 6, with 7 bases in between. This chain's CDR3 is CASSRGPQPQHF. CDR3 sequence (DNA): TGTGCCAGTAGTAGGGGGCCTCAGCCCCAGCATTTT.

The sample holds one count of this clone. The chain recombines TRBV6-4 with TRBJ1-2; possibly TRBD1 for D (6 bases). CDR1 MRHNA and CDR2 SNTAGT come from the germline V gene. The ends were cut back, 6 bases at V and 4 bases at J, with 12 bases in the middle. The CDR3 is made up of 13 amino acids. Written as DNA, the CDR3 is TGTGCCAGCAGCATGGACAGCCTCTATGGCTACACCTTC. This encodes CASSMDSLYGYTF.

This chain joins TRBV19 and TRBJ2-3; 13 nucleotides match TRBD2. V shed 5 bases and J 4 bases; nucleotides not matched to a gene: 6. The CDR3 consists of 16 residues. Germline V gene lookup returns CDR1 LNHDA and CDR2 SQIVND (reference sequence). CDR3 bases: TGTGCCAGTAGTCACCGACTAGCGGGAGGATCAGATACGCAGTATTTT. This codes for CASSHRLAGGSDTQYF. Full variable domain (missing parts from reference TRBV19 and TRBJ2-3): DGGITQSPKYLFRKEGQNVTLSCEQNLNHDAMYWYRQDPGQGLRLIYYSQIVNDFQKGDIAEGYSVSREKKESFPLTVTSAQKNPTAFYLCASSHRLAGGSDTQYFGPGTRLTVL.

The chain carries TRBV29-1 and TRBJ2-7; maybe TRBD2 (6 bases). This CDR3 is 14 amino acids long. Germline assignment: CDR1 SQVTM and CDR2 ANQGSEA. Between the trimmed V and J ends, which lost 1 base and 1 base, there was a span of 11 bases. CDR3 DNA sequence: TGCAGCGTTGAAGTGGCCCGGGGGTCCTACGAGCAGTACTTC. Protein sequence: CSVEVARGSYEQYF.

The chain joins TRBV6-1 to TRBJ2-6, with TRBD1 matching over 7 bases. Germline V gene data show CDR1 as MNHNS and CDR2 as SASEGT. The CDR3 is 17 residues long. With 4 bases clipped from V and 0 bases from J, the junction kept 6 bases outside the gene matches. The CDR3 nucleotides are TGTGCCAGCAGTGTCAGGGGGTCCTTCTCTGGGGCCAACGTCCTGACTTTC. Translation gives CASSVRGSFSGANVLTF.

The chain couples TRBV27 to TRBJ2-7; a weak D match, TRBD2 (6 bases). Trimming removed 7 bases from V and 2 bases from J, with 18 bases in between. CDR1 is MNHEY and CDR2 is SMNVEV in the germline V gene (reference sequence). The CDR3 runs 15 residues. The CDR3 DNA reads TGTGCCAGCACCCCGTCCGGGAGTTGGGCCTACGAGCAGTACTTC. Its protein product is CASTPSGSWAYEQYF.

This chain joins TRBV28 and TRBJ1-1, with D possibly being TRBD1 (5 bases). Trimming took off 2 bases at V and 3 bases at J, with 13 bases between the two ends. Germline V gene data show CDR1 as MDHEN and CDR2 as SYDVKM. This CDR3 has 15 residues. The CDR3 DNA sequence: TGTGCCAGCAGTTTAATTTCAGGGTCGGACACTGAAGCTTTCTTT. Amino acid sequence: CASSLISGSDTEAFF.

The chain recombines TRBV7-2 with TRBJ2-2; the match to TRBD2 covers 13 bases. CDR1 and CDR2 (germline): SGHTA, FQGNSA. There are 15 residues in the CDR3. The V gene end was trimmed by 4 bases and the J gene end by 8 bases; junction bases not matched to a gene: 4. The CDR3: CASSWTSGRRGELFF. The CDR3 region has the DNA TGTGCCAGCAGCTGGACTAGCGGGAGACGAGGGGAGCTGTTTTTT.

The V and J genes are TRBV7-3 and TRBJ2-1, with a tentative D call TRBD2 (6 bases). Trimming pared 5 bases from V and 3 bases from J, leaving 14 bases between. Germline V gene lookup returns CDR1 SGHTA and CDR2 FQGTGA. The CDR3 length is 15 residues. In DNA form, the CDR3 reads TGTGCCAGCAGCCTTGGGACTGGCAACTACAATGAGCAGTTCTTC. It encodes CASSLGTGNYNEQFF.

The V gene is TRBV19, the J gene TRBJ1-4, with D possibly matching TRBD1 (5 bases). The CDR3 runs to 14 residues. The germline CDR1 and CDR2 sequences are LNHDA and SQIVND (reference sequence). Trimming took off 8 bases at V and 8 bases at J, with 18 bases between the two ends. The CDR3, as DNA: TGTGCCAGTCGCTGGGGCCATCCCAACGAAAAACTGTTTTTT. This sequence encodes CASRWGHPNEKLFF.

Only a few counts were recorded for this clone. This sequence joins TRBV15 and TRBJ1-3, with 8 bases identical to TRBD1. With 0 bases clipped from V and 6 bases from J, the junction kept 7 bases outside the gene matches. The CDR3 loop spans 16 amino acids. Per germline, CDR1 LNHNV and CDR2 YYDKDF (reference sequence). CDR3 sequence (DNA): TGTGCCACCAGCAGAGATCCGGACAGGGCGACAAACACCATATATTTT. Its translation: CATSRDPDRATNTIYF.

The V call is TRBV3-1 (or the pseudogene TRBV3-2), the J call TRBJ1-3, with a possible D match to TRBD1 (6 bases). The CDR3 length is 14 residues. V dropped 0 bases and J dropped 4 bases, with 7 bases sitting between them. Germline V gene lookup returns CDR1 LGHDT and CDR2 YNNKEL (reference sequence). This chain's CDR3 is CASSQDTGGNTIYF. As DNA, the CDR3 is TGTGCCAGCAGCCAAGATACAGGGGGAAACACCATATATTTT.

The J gene is TRBJ1-6, the V gene TRBV6-5; possibly TRBD1 for D (6 bases). The CDR3 runs to 16 residues. Germline lookup yields CDR1 MNHEY and CDR2 SVGAGI. V was shortened by 0 bases and J by 2 bases, with 8 bases between the two germline ends. In nucleotides, the CDR3 is TGTGCCAGCAGTTACTCTGGGGACACCTATAATTCACCCCTCCACTTT. This translates into CASSYSGDTYNSPLHF.

The chain combines TRBV7-9 with TRBJ2-1; 12 bases match TRBD2. The germline gives CDR1 SEHNR, CDR2 FQNEAQ (reference sequence). V lost 5 bases, J lost 7 bases, and 9 bases stayed unmatched. The CDR3 covers 16 residues. Written as DNA, the CDR3 is TGTGCCAGCAGCCTTCTAGCGGGAGGGGCTACGAATGAGCAGTTCTTC. This translates into CASSLLAGGATNEQFF.

In DNA form, the CDR3 reads TGTGCCAGCAGTTTGCTTACACCACAAGAGACCCAGTACTTC. Its translation: CASSLLTPQETQYF. V usage is TRBV6-5 and J usage is TRBJ2-5; no definite D call. The germline V gene has CDR1 MNHEY and CDR2 SVGAGI. The CDR3 is made up of 14 amino acids. V was shortened by 4 bases and J by 2 bases, with 11 bases between the two germline ends.

This chain uses TRBV27 with TRBJ1-5, with TRBD1 matching 7 bases. Trimming removed 7 bases from V and 2 bases from J; junction bases left unmatched: 5. CDR1 and CDR2 (germline): MNHEY, SMNVEV (reference sequence). The CDR3 consists of 14 residues. The CDR3 sequence: CASTAGGRNQPQHF. The CDR3 DNA follows: TGTGCCAGCACCGCAGGGGGGCGCAATCAGCCCCAGCATTTT.

The sample holds a few counts of this clone. The chain is built from TRBV27 and TRBJ2-7; D gene unclear. Germline V gene sequence: CDR1 MNHEY, CDR2 SMNVEV (reference sequence). V was pared by 5 bases and J by 2 bases, with 13 bases between. The CDR3 consists of 14 residues. The CDR3 bases are TGTGCCAGCAGTCTCCTGACAAATACCTACGAGCAGTACTTC. As protein: CASSLLTNTYEQYF.

J is TRBJ2-5 and V is TRBV5-1, with 8 bases identical to TRBD1. V shed 5 bases, J shed 4 bases, and the junction held 10 bases outside the gene matches. The CDR3 has 15 residues. Germline loops: CDR1 SGHRS, CDR2 YFSETQ. CDR3 DNA: TGCGCCAGCAGTTCAGGGGGCCGCGAGGGAGAGACCCAGTACTTC. Translated, it gives CASSSGGREGETQYF. Full variable domain (remainder filled in from reference TRBV5-1 and TRBJ2-5): KAGVTQTPRYLIKTRGQQVTLSCSPISGHRSVSWYQQTPGQGLQFLFEYFSETQRNKGNFPGRFSGRQFSNSRSEMNVSTLELGDSALYLCASSSGGREGETQYFGPGTRLLVL.

The V gene is TRBV18, the J gene TRBJ2-7, with 11 bases aligning to TRBD1. V lost 5 bases to trimming and J lost 2 bases; unmatched junction nucleotides: 5. This CDR3 is built from 15 residues. CDR1 is KGHSH, CDR2 LQKENI, per germline. Here the CDR3 DNA reads TGTGCCAGCTCATCGGGGACAGGGGGTACCTACGAGCAGTACTTC. Translated, it gives CASSSGTGGTYEQYF.

This rearrangement joins TRBV10-2 to TRBJ2-5; 15 nucleotides match TRBD2. The CDR3 runs to 15 residues. Germline CDR1 reads WSHSY; CDR2 reads SAAADI. After removal of 8 bases from V and 2 bases from J, the junction contained 3 bases not matched to a gene. CDR3 DNA: TGCGCCAGCTTCGGGACTAGCGGGGGGCAAGAGACCCAGTACTTC. Translating gives CASFGTSGGQETQYF.

CDR3 residues: CASSSGQGPGNTIYF. In nucleotides, the CDR3 is TGCGCCAGCAGCTCCGGACAGGGCCCTGGAAACACCATATATTTT. This sequence joins TRBV5-1 and TRBJ1-3; 8 nucleotides line up with TRBD1. The CDR3 extends over 15 amino acids. Germline trimming cut 3 bases from V and 2 bases from J; bases unmatched to any gene: 4. The germline CDR1 and CDR2 sequences are SGHRS and YFSETQ.